This TCR beta chain comes out of a study of cytotoxic CD8 clonotypes in ibrutinib-treated CLL. Profiling relied on immunoSEQ multiplex PCR, and the TCRdb table lists in-frame clones only, not all of them. The data hold nearly 25,000 clones, with roughly 74% observed a single time. Germline V gene sequence: CDR1 GTSNPN, CDR2 SVGIG (reference sequence). This CDR3 is 13 amino acids long. V usage is TRBV30 and J usage is TRBJ1-6, with TRBD1 as a possible D gene (5 bases). This clonotype originated in a human donor with chronic lymphocytic leukemia. The sample consisted of PBMCs, taken after 12 months of ibrutinib treatment. The CDR3 is CAESSGGSSPLHF. The CDR3 bases are TGTGCTGAGAGCTCCGGGGGAAGTTCACCCCTCCACTTT.